A single sample gave rise to the 2 T cell receptor beta chains below, sequenced in a study of T cells after yellow fever vaccination. TCRdb re-analysed the 5' RACE reads in MiXCR, keeping a single row per CDR3 protein. The table lists about 68,000 distinct CDR3 sequences, approximately 6.1% of them singletons. Sequenced material: CD8+ T cells sorted from PBMCs, taken about 41 days after the first yellow fever vaccination. The receptor source for this set is a man between 18 and 35 years old who received the YFV17D yellow fever vaccine.

The J gene is TRBJ2-3, the V gene TRBV11-2; 12 positions agree with TRBD2. CDR1 SGHAT and CDR2 FQNNGV come from the germline V gene. The trim removed 4 bases at V and 2 bases at J, leaving 10 bases unmatched. CDR3 size: 18 residues. This chain's CDR3 is CASSSDFLAGGPTDTQYF. The CDR3 bases are TGTGCCAGCAGCTCCGACTTTCTAGCGGGGGGGCCCACAGATACGCAGTATTTT.

This clonotype was recorded at least ten times. The chain couples TRBV7-9 to TRBJ2-1, with D possibly matching TRBD2 (6 bases). Germline V gives CDR1 SEHNR, CDR2 FQNEAQ (reference sequence). V lost 5 bases to trimming and J lost 5 bases, with 13 bases between them. The CDR3 is 14 amino acids. CDR3 protein: CASSPPGLDNEQFF. The CDR3 coding sequence is TGTGCCAGCAGCCCCCCGGGACTGGACAATGAGCAGTTCTTC. Filled out from reference TRBV7-9 and TRBJ2-1, the complete variable domain reads DTGVSQNPRHKITKRGQNVTFRCDPISEHNRLYWYRQTLGQGPEFLTYFQNEAQLEKSRLLSDRFSAERPKGSFSTLEIQRTEQGDSAMYLCASSPPGLDNEQFFGPGTRLTVL.